This entry lists 10 T cell receptor beta chains sequenced from one sample in a study of blood T cell repertoires in COVID-19. The protocol was immunoSEQ multiplex PCR, while the TCRdb copy is restricted to in-frame clones and leaves out a portion. The sample lists approximately 94,000 clones, 70% to 85% occurring once. Material: peripheral blood. Receptor source: a human donor in a cohort sampled during active COVID-19.

The rearrangement uses TRBV15 and TRBJ1-5; no clear D gene. The CDR3 is 13 residues long. Per germline, CDR1 LNHNV and CDR2 YYDKDF (reference sequence). V lost 1 base and J 10 bases, leaving 11 bases between the germline ends. CDR3 bases: TGTGCCACCAGCAGAGCAGGCTTTTCACCCCAGCATTTT. Protein product: CATSRAGFSPQHF.

This CDR3 reads CASSEVLAGLNGEQFF. CDR3 sequence (DNA): TGTGCCAGCAGTGAAGTACTAGCGGGACTGAATGGTGAGCAGTTCTTC. The V gene is TRBV6-1, the J gene TRBJ2-1; 10 nucleotides agree with TRBD2. After removal of 1 base from V and 9 bases from J, the junction contained 9 bases not matched to a gene. The length of the CDR3 is 16 residues. Germline V lookup: CDR1 MNHNS, CDR2 SASEGT.

The V call is TRBV5-1, the J call TRBJ2-7; 8 bases align to TRBD1. Germline CDR1 SGHRS, CDR2 YFSETQ. Losses at the gene ends were 0 bases for V and 2 bases for J; bases not matched to a gene: 10. CDR3 length: 17 amino acids. The CDR3 DNA reads TGCGCCAGCAGCTTGGGGAATACAGGGGGGTTTCCCTACGAGCAGTACTTC. As protein: CASSLGNTGGFPYEQYF.

The chain combines TRBV6-5 with TRBJ2-7, with TRBD1 as a possible D gene (5 bases). Deletions cut 2 bases from V and 2 bases from J, with 13 bases between. CDR3 length equals 15 residues. Germline assignment: CDR1 MNHEY and CDR2 SVGAGI. As DNA, the CDR3 is TGTGCCAGCAGTTACAGGGGCGCAGGAACCTACGAGCAGTACTTC. Its translation: CASSYRGAGTYEQYF.

J is TRBJ1-1 and V is TRBV5-5, with D possibly matching TRBD1 (5 bases). The V end lost 4 bases, the J end lost 0 bases, and 13 bases lay between the germline ends. Germline loops: CDR1 SGHKS, CDR2 YYEKEE (reference sequence). This CDR3 is 15 amino acids long. The CDR3 protein is CASSPGGDMNTEAFF. The CDR3 region has the DNA TGTGCCAGCAGCCCTGGAGGGGATATGAACACTGAAGCTTTCTTT.

The rearrangement links TRBV27 to TRBJ2-3; 12 positions agree with TRBD2. Germline V gene sequence: CDR1 MNHEY, CDR2 SMNVEV (reference sequence). Losses at the gene ends were 5 bases for V and 4 bases for J; bases not matched to a gene: 7. The CDR3 has 16 residues. Here the CDR3 DNA reads TGTGCCAGCAGTCATCTAGCGGGAGGGGGCCCAGATACGCAGTATTTT. The encoded protein is CASSHLAGGGPDTQYF.

The chain couples TRBV12-5 to TRBJ1-3; TRBD1 agrees at 11 bases. Germline CDR1 and CDR2: LGHNT and FRNRAP. V shed 7 bases and J 4 bases; nucleotides not matched to a gene: 15. CDR3 length: 18 amino acids. In DNA, the CDR3 is TGTGCTAGTGCCCCCTCGGGACAGGGGGGTCGTTGGGGAAACACCATATATTTT. This encodes CASAPSGQGGRWGNTIYF.

As DNA, the CDR3 is TGTGCCAGCAGGATTGGGCGGGGAGGGACTGAAGCTTTCTTT. It specifies CASRIGRGGTEAFF. J is TRBJ1-1 and V is TRBV6-5; D unresolved. Germline V gene sequence: CDR1 MNHEY, CDR2 SVGAGI. V was trimmed by 6 bases and J by 5 bases, leaving 16 bases between them. This CDR3 is 14 amino acids long.

The chain joins TRBV9 to TRBJ1-4, with 10 positions matching TRBD1. The CDR3 runs to 14 residues. Germline assignment: CDR1 SGDLS and CDR2 YYNGEE. Unmatched junction bases numbered 3, after V lost 3 bases and J lost 7 bases. In DNA, the CDR3 is TGTGCCAGCAGCGAGGGACAGGGGAGTGAAAAACTGTTTTTT. Residues: CASSEGQGSEKLFF. The variable domain in full, completed from reference TRBV9 and TRBJ1-4, reads DSGVTQTPKHLITATGQRVTLRCSPRSGDLSVYWYQQSLDQGLQFLIQYYNGEERAKGNILERFSAQQFPDLHSELNLSSLELGDSALYFCASSEGQGSEKLFFGSGTQLSVL.

The rearrangement uses TRBV19 and TRBJ2-1; 9 bases agree with TRBD2. The junction had 7 bases not matched to a gene; V was cut back by 6 bases and J by 7 bases. The CDR3 extends over 14 amino acids. Germline CDR1 reads LNHDA; CDR2 reads SQIVND (reference sequence). CDR3 sequence reads: CASRVAGVGNEQFF. The DNA for the CDR3 is TGTGCCAGTAGAGTAGCGGGAGTGGGGAATGAGCAGTTCTTC.